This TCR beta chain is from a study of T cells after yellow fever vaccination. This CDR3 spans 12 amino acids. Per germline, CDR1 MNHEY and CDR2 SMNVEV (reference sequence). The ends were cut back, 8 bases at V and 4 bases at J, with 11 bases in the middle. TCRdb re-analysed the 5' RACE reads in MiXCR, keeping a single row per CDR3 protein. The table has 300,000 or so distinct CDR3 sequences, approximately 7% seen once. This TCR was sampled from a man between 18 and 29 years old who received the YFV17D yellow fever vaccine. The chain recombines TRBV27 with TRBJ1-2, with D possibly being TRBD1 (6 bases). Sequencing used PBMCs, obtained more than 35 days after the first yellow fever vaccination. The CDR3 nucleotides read TGTGCCAGCGGGGGACACACCTATGGCTACACCTTC. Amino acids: CASGGHTYGYTF.